A single TCR beta chain is shown here with its context. This clonotype was seen a handful of times. Its antigen is still unknown. The record has no base qualities; no much larger clone is one base away. Every donor in the study was a healthy Caucasian. The twin cohort consisted of three pairs of female monozygotic twins, all aged about 18 to 29 years. RNA for TCR libraries was isolated from peripheral blood mononuclear cells. The germline V and J ends show losses of 4 bases and 2 bases respectively, and no gene match explains 6 bases of the junction. The germline V gene gives CDR1 as SGHRS and CDR2 as YFSETQ. From the cysteine through the phenylalanine, the CDR3 covers 15 amino acids. Only CDR3 DNA remains: 45 bases, in frame from the first base. Libraries were built with 5' RACE. Sequencer: Illumina HiSeq 2000. Template switching introduced a universal primer binding site; the final cDNA contained a unique molecular identifier, enabling accurate counting of TCR cDNA molecules. Specific primers in the conserved constant-segment region were used to synthesize first-strand cDNA for TCR alpha and beta chains. To control for contamination, every cDNA library carried two barcodes: a SMART-Mk sample barcode plus Illumina barcodes. Two successive PCR steps introduced TruSeq adapter sequences along with Illumina sample barcodes. TCR alpha and beta cDNA libraries were sequenced on the Illumina HiSeq platform with custom primers. In the paper's pipeline: Raw reads were processed with MiGEC to extract unique molecular identifiers, and MiXCR was used to determine CDR3 positions. For each individual, recombination models were inferred using an EM algorithm with the repgenHMM and IGoR tools. The analysis of shared clonotypes was done with the tcR package in R, with sharing normalized by the product of cloneset sizes. To study raw recombination free of thymic and clonal selection effects, out-of-frame nonproductive sequences were analyzed. TCRdb handled the public reads itself, with Q25 trimming in fastp and clone calling in MiXCR, and kept productive beta chains. Every CDR3 protein is listed once, alongside the most common genes and DNA of its rows. V and J calls and clone size were set by TCRdb, not the authors. Here the sample has hundreds of thousands of distinct CDR3 sequences; over 8.5% occur a single time. The top ten clonotypes cover 0.8% to 1% of the sample.

These data come from a study of identical twins (dated by TCRdb to 2016 to 2017). As for the study more broadly: To test whether fetal clonotypes persist, this study deep-sequenced TCR alpha and beta repertoires from monozygotic twins, from unrelated adults of various ages, and from cord blood. To rule out contamination, the twin experiments were replicated at different times with different library preparation protocols. Beyond this particular receptor, the publication reports: In beta out-of-frame sequences, excess twin sharing was weaker, because having fewer shared sequences lowered the signal-to-noise ratio. Zero-insertion analyses could be partly confounded by invariant T cells such as MAIT and iNKT, though diverse VJ usage argued against such confounding for most clonotypes. Abundant cord blood beta clonotypes carried fewer insertions; young adult naive repertoires showed a weaker similar trend, while memory repertoires showed none. Recombination models systematically underestimated out-of-frame TCR alpha sharing in monozygotic twins but agreed with sharing between unrelated individuals. Because the same donors could not be followed over many years, the conclusions depended on cross-sectional statistical analysis. Out-of-frame TCR alpha sequences shared between twins showed an excess of low generation-probability sequences compared with coincidental sharing between unrelated individuals.

The sample was also linked to a second study, of yellow fever vaccine responses in identical twins. Per the second study: According to the authors, in identical twins the way T cells responded to vaccination appeared partly convergent and partly personalized. Focusing on identical twins, the study followed the T cell clones that responded to the vaccine, and did so with precision.

The chain couples TRBV5-1 to TRBJ2-3; the junction holds 8 bases that match TRBD1. Input material: PBMCs. The receptor was derived from a young woman in good health. The CDR3 protein: CASSERTGSTDTQYF. In nucleotides, the sequence is TGCGCCAGCAGCGAGAGGACAGGGTCCACAGATACGCAGTATTTT.